This passage covers 27 T cell receptor beta chains from one sample sequenced in a study of somatic mutations in cytotoxic T cells in rheumatoid arthritis. Assay: immunoSEQ multiplex PCR; the TCRdb copy retains only in-frame clones and omits some. The sample holds about 17,000 clones, roughly 79% seen once. The specimen sequenced was CD8+ T cells sorted from blood. The receptors were gathered from an adult with rheumatoid arthritis.

This clone was recorded only once. V gene TRBV19 combines with J gene TRBJ2-3, with 15 bases aligning to TRBD2. With V trimmed by 5 bases and J by 11 bases, 8 bases remained unmatched. CDR1 is LNHDA and CDR2 is SQIVND in the germline V gene (reference sequence). The CDR3 sequence is 15 residues long. CDR3 in DNA: TGTGCCAGTAGTCCCGGACTAGCGGGAGGGCCGAAGCAGTATTTT. This encodes CASSPGLAGGPKQYF. Based on the CDR3 plus reference TRBV19 and TRBJ2-3, the full variable domain is DGGITQSPKYLFRKEGQNVTLSCEQNLNHDAMYWYRQDPGQGLRLIYYSQIVNDFQKGDIAEGYSVSREKKESFPLTVTSAQKNPTAFYLCASSPGLAGGPKQYFGPGTRLTVL.

This clone was detected only a few times. The V and J genes are TRBV5-6 and TRBJ2-7, with D possibly TRBD1 on 5 matching bases. The CDR3 is 14 amino acids. CDR1 and CDR2 from the germline V gene are SGHDT and YYEEEE. V lost 4 bases and J 0 bases, leaving 11 bases between the germline ends. The CDR3 region is CASSPTGTSYEQYF. Written as DNA, the CDR3 is TGTGCCAGCAGCCCTACAGGAACCTCCTACGAGCAGTACTTC.

This chain uses TRBV11-2 with TRBJ1-4; no definite D call. CDR3 length equals 13 residues. Germline V gene sequence: CDR1 SGHAT, CDR2 FQNNGV. Trimming removed 5 bases from V and 7 bases from J, with 11 bases in between. CDR3 amino acids: CASSPEAGEKLFF. CDR3 DNA: TGTGCCAGCAGCCCGGAAGCAGGTGAAAAACTGTTTTTT.

The J gene is TRBJ2-5, the V gene TRBV7-9; maybe TRBD2 (6 bases). CDR3 size: 14 residues. The V end lost 3 bases, the J end lost 5 bases, and 13 bases lay between the germline ends. Germline CDR1 is SEHNR and CDR2 is FQNEAQ (reference sequence). The CDR3, as DNA: TGTGCCAGCAGCTTCCCGGGACGGGAGGAGACCCAGTACTTC. Translated: CASSFPGREETQYF.

The chain employs TRBV30 and TRBJ1-4; 11 bases match TRBD1. The CDR3 runs to 14 residues. V trimming: 3 bases; J trimming: 6 bases; junction bases outside the gene matches: 3. Germline loops: CDR1 GTSNPN, CDR2 SVGIG (reference sequence). CDR3 sequence reads: CAWSLGQGDEKLFF. The CDR3, as DNA: TGTGCCTGGAGCCTGGGACAGGGGGATGAAAAACTGTTTTTT.

This chain links TRBV27 with TRBJ2-5; TRBD2 matches 9 bases. The germline gives CDR1 MNHEY, CDR2 SMNVEV (reference sequence). J was trimmed by 5 bases and V by 4 bases; bases with no gene match: 8. The CDR3 contains 15 residues. CDR3 sequence reads: CASSSLAGLGETQYF. CDR3 sequence (DNA): TGTGCCAGCAGTTCCCTAGCGGGGCTCGGGGAGACCCAGTACTTC.

This sequence joins TRBV4-2 and TRBJ2-7; TRBD2 matches 12 bases. Germline CDR1 LGHNA, CDR2 YNFKEQ. The CDR3 spans 14 residues. With 4 bases clipped from V and 7 bases from J, the junction kept 5 bases outside the gene matches. CDR3 amino acids: CASSLNGLAGEQYF. The CDR3 coding sequence is TGTGCCAGCAGCCTCAATGGACTAGCGGGGGAGCAGTACTTC.

This rearrangement joins TRBV25-1 to TRBJ2-7; D unclear. Trimming cost V 0 bases and J 0 bases, with 12 bases left between them. The V gene's germline CDR1 is MGHDK and CDR2 SYGVNS. The CDR3 runs to 16 residues. The CDR3 coding sequence is TGTGCCAGCAGTGAATATGCCGGAGAAAGCTCCTACGAGCAGTACTTC. Translation: CASSEYAGESSYEQYF.

V usage is TRBV9 and J usage is TRBJ2-7; TRBD1 is a possible D gene (5 bases). The V end lost 0 bases, the J end lost 1 base, and 11 bases lay between the germline ends. This CDR3 has 15 residues. Germline assignment: CDR1 SGDLS and CDR2 YYNGEE. DNA of the CDR3: TGTGCCAGCAGCGTAGAAGGGGCCCCTTCCTACGAGCAGTACTTC. Translating gives CASSVEGAPSYEQYF.

This clone was recorded only once. The rearrangement joins TRBV11-3 to TRBJ2-1, with 8 positions matching TRBD2. The CDR3 totals 16 residues. Germline V gives CDR1 SGHNT, CDR2 YENEEA. Unmatched junction bases numbered 10, after V lost 6 bases and J lost 3 bases. CDR3 amino acids: CASSFGLGGVYNEQFF. The CDR3 DNA reads TGTGCCAGCAGTTTTGGGCTCGGGGGGGTCTACAATGAGCAGTTCTTC. Full variable domain (outside the CDR3, taken from reference TRBV11-3 and TRBJ2-1): EAGVVQSPRYKIIEKKQPVAFWCNPISGHNTLYWYLQNLGQGPELLIRYENEEAVDDSQLPKDRFSAERLKGVDSTLKIQPAELGDSAVYLCASSFGLGGVYNEQFFGPGTRLTVL.

A few counts support this clone. The rearrangement links TRBV5-1 to TRBJ1-1; D not resolved. The V and J ends lost 1 base and 4 bases respectively, with 14 bases between them. Germline CDR1 SGHRS, CDR2 YFSETQ. The CDR3 runs to 15 residues. In DNA, the CDR3 is TGCGCCAGCAGCTTGCATCCCTTTGAGGGCACTGAAGCTTTCTTT. Translated, it gives CASSLHPFEGTEAFF.

The gene calls are TRBV6-1 and TRBJ2-4; 8 bases fit TRBD1. Looked up from germline, CDR1 is MNHNS and CDR2 is SASEGT. The CDR3 extends over 14 amino acids. With V trimmed by 8 bases and J by 2 bases, 5 bases remained unmatched. CDR3 in DNA: TGTGCCAGCGAGACAGGGGTATCCAAAAACATTCAGTACTTC. Translation gives CASETGVSKNIQYF.

This chain connects TRBV11-2 to TRBJ1-2; 7 nucleotides match TRBD1. Trimming removed 5 bases from V and 4 bases from J; junction bases left unmatched: 4. The CDR3 totals 13 residues. Germline assignment: CDR1 SGHAT and CDR2 FQNNGV. The CDR3 loop is CASSPGQRYGYTF. The CDR3 nucleotides read TGTGCCAGCAGCCCGGGACAGCGCTATGGCTACACCTTC. The full variable domain, completed using reference TRBV11-2 and TRBJ1-2, is EAGVAQSPRYKIIEKRQSVAFWCNPISGHATLYWYQQILGQGPKLLIQFQNNGVVDDSQLPKDRFSAERLKGVDSTLKIQPAKLEDSAVYLCASSPGQRYGYTFGSGTRLTVV.

V and J are TRBV28 and TRBJ1-2, with no clear D. The ends were cut back, 7 bases at V and 4 bases at J, with 16 bases in the middle. Germline V gives CDR1 MDHEN, CDR2 SYDVKM. The CDR3 runs 14 residues. Written as DNA, the CDR3 is TGTGCCAGCACCTCCCTAGCGGAAGTCTATGGCTACACCTTC. This translates into CASTSLAEVYGYTF.

This clone came up a few times. This sequence joins TRBV11-2 and TRBJ2-7, with D unresolved. Trimming removed 7 bases at V and 3 bases at J, with 7 bases between. There are 11 residues in the CDR3. Germline V gene lookup returns CDR1 SGHAT and CDR2 FQNNGV. The chain's CDR3 is CASTHGYEQYF. The DNA for the CDR3 is TGTGCCAGCACCCATGGCTACGAGCAGTACTTC.

The chain carries TRBV5-4 and TRBJ2-3; 8 bases line up with TRBD1. The CDR3 sequence is 15 residues long. Per the germline V gene, CDR1 is SGHNT and CDR2 is YYREEE (reference sequence). J gave up 6 bases and V 4 bases, and 10 bases lay outside the gene matches. CDR3 amino acids: CASSHPGRGLDTQYF. CDR3 DNA: TGTGCCAGCAGCCATCCTGGCAGGGGGCTGGATACGCAGTATTTT.

The gene calls are TRBV4-2 and TRBJ2-2; no clear D gene. CDR1 is LGHNA and CDR2 is YNFKEQ in the germline V gene. The CDR3 spans 15 residues. V lost 4 bases and J lost 4, with 13 bases in between. CDR3 DNA sequence: TGTGCCAGCAGCCCCAACCTGGGTTCCACCGGGGAGCTGTTTTTT. It is translated as CASSPNLGSTGELFF.

The chain has TRBV6-1 and TRBJ1-2; TRBD1 might be the D (5 bases). CDR3 length: 13 residues. Germline CDR1 is MNHNS and CDR2 is SASEGT. V was cut by 3 bases and J by 4 bases, with 9 bases left in between. CDR3 loop: CASSDGGGYGYTF. CDR3 bases: TGTGCCAGCAGTGATGGGGGAGGCTATGGCTACACCTTC.

The chain has TRBV10-2 and TRBJ1-3, with D possibly matching TRBD1 (6 bases). CDR1 is WSHSY and CDR2 is SAAADI in the germline V gene. The V and J ends lost 5 bases and 2 bases respectively, with 19 bases between them. The CDR3 runs to 17 residues. The CDR3 is CASSNTGTLIPGNTIYF. The CDR3 DNA follows: TGCGCCAGCAGTAACACCGGGACACTAATACCTGGAAACACCATATATTTT.

This clone was seen once. The rearrangement uses TRBV28 and TRBJ2-3; D not certain. The V end was cut by 3 bases, the J end by 2 bases, with 15 bases between. In germline, CDR1 is MDHEN, CDR2 SYDVKM. CDR3 length: 16 residues. Here the CDR3 reads CASSFASFPPTDTQYF. CDR3 bases: TGTGCCAGCAGTTTTGCCTCTTTTCCACCCACAGATACGCAGTATTTT.

This chain joins TRBV10-1 and TRBJ2-7; D gene uncertain. Germline V CDR1 and CDR2: WNHNN, SYGVQD (reference sequence). The length of the CDR3 is 13 residues. Trimming pared 4 bases from V and 0 bases from J, leaving 7 bases between. CDR3 in amino acids: CASSVGISYEQYF. In nucleotides, the CDR3 is TGCGCCAGCAGTGTGGGGATCTCCTACGAGCAGTACTTC.

CDR3 loop: CATSGLGKGGNTIYF. CDR3 DNA sequence: TGTGCCACCTCTGGGTTGGGTAAGGGTGGAAACACCATATATTTT. The J gene is TRBJ1-3, the V gene TRBV6-5; D gene unclear. From germline, CDR1 is MNHEY and CDR2 SVGAGI. V lost 10 bases and J lost 3, with 19 bases in between. The CDR3 has 15 residues.

This clone was recorded once. The gene calls are TRBV5-1 and TRBJ2-7, with D possibly called TRBD1 or TRBD2 (5 bases each). This CDR3 comprises 17 residues. From germline, CDR1 is SGHRS and CDR2 YFSETQ. Between the trimmed V and J ends, which lost 0 bases and 0 bases, there was a span of 16 bases. The CDR3 nucleotides are TGCGCCAGCAGCTTGGGGGGGACGGGACGGAGCTCCTACGAGCAGTACTTC. Its translation: CASSLGGTGRSSYEQYF.

This chain joins TRBV27 and TRBJ2-2; no definite D call. Germline V gene sequence: CDR1 MNHEY, CDR2 SMNVEV (reference sequence). The V end was cut by 2 bases, the J end by 7 bases, with 17 bases between. CDR3 length: 16 residues. The CDR3 region has the DNA TGTGCCAGCAGTTTAAGGAGTAGTCTGGGGAACGGGGAGCTGTTTTTT. The encoded protein is CASSLRSSLGNGELFF.

The J gene is TRBJ2-3, the V gene TRBV5-4, with a possible D match to TRBD2 (6 bases). The V end lost 9 bases, the J end lost 4 bases, and 18 bases lay between the germline ends. The CDR3 has 14 amino acids. The germline CDR1 and CDR2 sequences are SGHNT and YYREEE (reference sequence). The CDR3 loop reads CAIGGTPSSDTQYF. The CDR3 nucleotides are TGTGCCATCGGAGGGACCCCCAGTTCAGATACGCAGTATTTT. The full variable domain, completed using reference TRBV5-4 and TRBJ2-3, is ETGVTQSPTHLIKTRGQQVTLRCSSQSGHNTVSWYQQALGQGPQFIFQYYREEENGRGNFPPRFSGLQFPNYSSELNVNALELDDSALYLCAIGGTPSSDTQYFGPGTRLTVL.

The V gene is TRBV18, the J gene TRBJ2-7; 8 nucleotides match TRBD2. This CDR3 contains 14 residues. Germline trimming cut 3 bases from V and 6 bases from J; bases unmatched to any gene: 7. In germline, CDR1 is KGHSH, CDR2 LQKENI. The CDR3 protein is CASSPTGGGSEQYF. The CDR3 nucleotides read TGTGCCAGCTCACCGACCGGGGGGGGATCCGAGCAGTACTTC.

The V and J genes are TRBV7-6 and TRBJ2-1, with 11 bases aligning to TRBD2. CDR3 length: 17 residues. The V gene's germline CDR1 is SGHVS and CDR2 FNYEAQ. The V segment lost 5 bases and the J segment 8 bases; nucleotides outside the gene matches: 14. The CDR3 DNA reads as TGTGCCAGCAGCCCTCTTACTAGCGGGGGATTTAACGATGAGCAGTTCTTC. This encodes CASSPLTSGGFNDEQFF.